These 6 T cell receptor beta chains came from one sample sequenced in a study of cytomegalovirus exposure and HLA in healthy donors. 60 Vbeta and 13 Jbeta primers were used in PCR. The data were produced by immunoSEQ multiplex PCR, yet TCRdb's version contains in-frame clones alone and is incomplete. Here the sample spans 130,000 or so clones, under 70% being singletons. The material sequenced was PBMCs. Every receptor here comes from an older woman in good health and CMV-seronegative.

V and J are TRBV28 and TRBJ1-5; 9 bases line up with TRBD1. V was clipped by 8 bases and J by 6 bases; unmatched bases: 8. CDR1 and CDR2 (germline): MDHEN, SYDVKM. The CDR3 length is 14 residues. The CDR3 nucleotides are TGTGCCAGCGTCTCCGGGACAGGGATTCAGCCCCAGCATTTT. Translating gives CASVSGTGIQPQHF.

The V call is TRBV6-6, the J call TRBJ2-2; 7 bases are shared with TRBD2. CDR3 size: 16 residues. Germline trimming cut 3 bases from V and 1 base from J; bases unmatched to any gene: 5. Germline CDR1 and CDR2: MNHNY and SVGAGI (reference sequence). CDR3 sequence (DNA): TGTGCCAGCAGTTATGGGGGGGAATTGAACACCGGGGAGCTGTTTTTT. Protein sequence: CASSYGGELNTGELFF.

The chain links TRBV7-6 to TRBJ2-5; TRBD2 aligns across 9 bases. The length of the CDR3 is 16 residues. Per the germline V gene, CDR1 is SGHVS and CDR2 is FNYEAQ. V shed 1 base and J 5 bases; nucleotides not matched to a gene: 8. For the CDR3, the DNA is TGTGCCAGCAGCTTAGTTAGTAGCGGGAGAGGGGAGACCCAGTACTTC. It is translated as CASSLVSSGRGETQYF. Full variable domain (remainder filled in from reference TRBV7-6 and TRBJ2-5): GAGVSQSPRYKVTKRGQDVALRCDPISGHVSLYWYRQALGQGPEFLTYFNYEAQQDKSGLPNDRFSAERPEGSISTLTIQRTEQRDSAMYRCASSLVSSGRGETQYFGPGTRLLVL.

This clone turned up a few times. Here the CDR3 reads CASSLGSGYTDTQYF. In nucleotides, the CDR3 is TGTGCCAGCAGCTTAGGTAGCGGTTACACAGATACGCAGTATTTT. The V gene is TRBV11-1, the J gene TRBJ2-3; possible D gene TRBD2, 6 bases. In germline, CDR1 is SGHAT, CDR2 FQDESV (reference sequence). The CDR3 is 15 residues long. Trimming removed 1 base from V and 2 bases from J, with 10 bases in between.

This clone has just a few counts. The V gene is TRBV5-3, the J gene TRBJ2-1; 11 positions match TRBD1. TRBV5-3 is an open reading frame whose function is uncertain. Germline trimming cut 4 bases from V and 5 bases from J; bases unmatched to any gene: 8. The CDR3 covers 16 residues. CDR3 sequence reads: CARSPPWDRGNNEQFF. The CDR3 bases are TGTGCCAGAAGCCCCCCTTGGGACAGGGGGAACAATGAGCAGTTCTTC.

A remark on this clone: This same CDR3 is encoded by further DNA sequences in the sample. This chain uses TRBV28 with TRBJ2-7; D is ambiguous. V shed 6 bases and J shed 0 bases, with 6 bases lying between them. Germline V gene data show CDR1 as MDHEN and CDR2 as SYDVKM. The CDR3 spans 12 residues. This CDR3 reads CASSYSSYEQYF. Written as DNA, the CDR3 is TGTGCCAGCAGCTATAGCTCCTACGAGCAGTACTTC.